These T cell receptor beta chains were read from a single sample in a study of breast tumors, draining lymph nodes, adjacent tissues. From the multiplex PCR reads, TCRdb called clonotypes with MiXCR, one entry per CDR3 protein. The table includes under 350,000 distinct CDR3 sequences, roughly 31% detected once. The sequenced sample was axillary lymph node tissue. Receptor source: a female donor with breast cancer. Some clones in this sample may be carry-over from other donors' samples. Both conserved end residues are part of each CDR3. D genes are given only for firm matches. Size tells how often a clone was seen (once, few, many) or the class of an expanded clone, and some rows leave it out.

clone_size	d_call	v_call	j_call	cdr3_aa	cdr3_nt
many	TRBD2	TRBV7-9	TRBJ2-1	CASRLSGVYNEQFF	TGTGCCAGCAGGCTTAGCGGGGTATACAATGAGCAGTTCTTC
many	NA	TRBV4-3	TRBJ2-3	CASSQFRYGSYTQYF	TGCGCCAGCAGCCAATTTCGGTATGGATCTTATACGCAGTATTTT
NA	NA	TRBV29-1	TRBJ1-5	CSASHSNQPQHF	TGCAGCGCTTCGCATAGCAATCAGCCCCAGCATTTT
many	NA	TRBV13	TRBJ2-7	CASSPGHAYEQYF	TGTGCCAGCAGCCCCGGACATGCCTACGAGCAGTACTTC
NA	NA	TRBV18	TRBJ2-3	CASSPGQKRDTQYF	TGTGCCAGCTCACCCGGACAGAAAAGAGATACGCAGTATTTT
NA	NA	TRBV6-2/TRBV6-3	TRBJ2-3	CASSHGTDTQYF	TGTGCCAGCAGTCACGGGACGGATACGCAGTATTTT
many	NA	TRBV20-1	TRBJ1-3	CSARDPGASGNTIYF	TGCAGTGCTAGAGATCCTGGGGCCTCTGGAAACACCATATATTTT
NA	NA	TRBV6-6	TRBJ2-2	CASSHPNGELFF	TGTGCCAGCAGTCACCCGAACGGGGAGCTGTTTTTT
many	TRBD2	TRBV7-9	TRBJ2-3	CASSLAGYGTDTQYF	TGTGCCAGCAGCCTAGCGGGATATGGAACAGATACGCAGTATTTT
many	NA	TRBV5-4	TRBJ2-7	CASSFGGTDEQYF	TGTGCCAGCAGTTTTGGGGGAACCGACGAGCAGTACTTC
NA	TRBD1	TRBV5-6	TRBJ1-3	CASSFTGTAGNTIYF	TGTGCCAGCAGCTTTACCGGGACAGCTGGAAACACCATATATTTT
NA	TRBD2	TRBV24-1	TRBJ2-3	CATSAPLVPGLAGDTQYF	TGTGCCACCAGTGCTCCTCTCGTCCCGGGACTAGCGGGAGATACGCAGTATTTT
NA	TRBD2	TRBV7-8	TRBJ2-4	CASSDQRGQKNIQYF	TGTGCCAGCAGCGATCAGCGGGGGCAGAAAAACATTCAGTACTTC
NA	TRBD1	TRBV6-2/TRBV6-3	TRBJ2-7	CASTGTGPYEQYF	TGTGCCAGCACCGGGACAGGCCCCTACGAGCAGTACTTC
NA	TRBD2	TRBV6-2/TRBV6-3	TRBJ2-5	CASSYSFAGEETQYF	TGTGCCAGCAGTTACTCGTTTGCGGGGGAAGAGACCCAGTACTTC
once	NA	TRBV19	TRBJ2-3	CASSIGRATDTQYF	TGTGCCAGTAGTATCGGCAGGGCCACAGATACGCAGTATTTT
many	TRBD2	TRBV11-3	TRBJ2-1	CASSLFGLAGVYNEQFF	TGTGCCAGCAGCTTATTCGGGCTAGCGGGAGTCTACAATGAGCAGTTCTTC
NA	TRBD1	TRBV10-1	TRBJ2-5	CASTRGQSETQYF	TGCGCCAGCACACGGGGACAGTCGGAGACCCAGTACTTC
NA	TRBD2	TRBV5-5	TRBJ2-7	CASSFSITGGYYEQYF	TGTGCCAGCAGCTTTTCAATTACGGGAGGGTACTACGAGCAGTACTTC
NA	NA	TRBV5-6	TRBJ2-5	CASSPMTATRETQYF	TGTGCCAGCAGCCCAATGACAGCTACCAGAGAGACCCAGTACTTC
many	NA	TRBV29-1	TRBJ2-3	CSVAVRATSTDTQYF	TGCAGCGTGGCGGTGAGGGCAACTAGCACAGATACGCAGTATTTT
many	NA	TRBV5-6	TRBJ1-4	CASSPAVGAGEKLFF	TGTGCCAGCAGCCCCGCTGTGGGGGCCGGGGAAAAACTGTTTTTT
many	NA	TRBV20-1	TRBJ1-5	CSARGDRLNQPQHF	TGCAGTGCTAGAGGGGATCGCTTAAATCAGCCCCAGCATTTT
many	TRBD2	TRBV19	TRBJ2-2	CASSGGAGVFTGELFF	TGTGCCAGTAGTGGAGGGGCGGGAGTTTTCACCGGGGAGCTGTTTTTT
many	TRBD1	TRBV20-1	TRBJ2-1	CSAEPGQSSYNEQFF	TGCAGTGCTGAACCGGGACAGAGCTCCTACAATGAGCAGTTCTTC
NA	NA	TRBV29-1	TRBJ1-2	CSVGREYGYTF	TGCAGCGTGGGGCGGGAGTACGGCTACACCTTC
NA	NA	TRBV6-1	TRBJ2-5	CASSERWGGLQETQYF	TGTGCCAGCAGTGAAAGGTGGGGAGGACTACAAGAGACCCAGTACTTC
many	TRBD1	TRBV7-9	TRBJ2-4	CASSLGGTGIGNIQYF	TGTGCCAGCAGCTTAGGAGGGACAGGGATTGGAAACATTCAGTACTTC
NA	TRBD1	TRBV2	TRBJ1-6	CASGGETGVSPLHF	TGTGCCAGCGGTGGTGAAACAGGGGTTTCACCCCTCCACTTT
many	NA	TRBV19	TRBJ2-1	CASSIAGSSYNEQFF	TGTGCCAGTAGTATCGCAGGATCCTCCTACAATGAGCAGTTCTTC